A single sample is the source of the 22 T cell receptor beta chains below, sequenced in a study of T cell repertoires in cytomegalovirus infection. From the reads, TCRdb called clonotypes with MiXCR, one entry per CDR3 protein. The table shows fewer than 550,000 distinct CDR3 sequences, with approximately 31% occurring only once. Input material: PBMCs. The receptor source for this set is a human donor in good health (CMV status not recorded). Some clones in this sample may be carry-over from other donors' samples.

This clonotype was detected only a few times. The J gene is TRBJ2-6, the V gene TRBV6-1; 8 bases fit TRBD1. The CDR3 is 18 amino acids. In germline, CDR1 is MNHNS, CDR2 SASEGT. The ends lost 8 bases at V and 2 bases at J; junction bases unmatched: 14. This CDR3 is CASVRTPQGAAGANVLTF. The CDR3 DNA follows: TGTGCCAGCGTCCGGACCCCTCAGGGGGCGGCTGGGGCCAACGTCCTGACTTTC.

This clonotype has only a few counts. This rearrangement joins TRBV5-8 to TRBJ1-2; TRBD1 is a possible D gene (5 bases). V was shortened by 4 bases and J by 3 bases, with 13 bases between the two germline ends. There are 14 residues in the CDR3. From germline, CDR1 is SGHTS and CDR2 YDEGEE. The CDR3 region is CASSQGTWDYGYTF. The CDR3, as DNA: TGTGCCAGCAGCCAGGGAACCTGGGACTATGGCTACACCTTC.

This chain uses TRBV6-6 with TRBJ2-5; TRBD2 agrees at 7 bases. V trimming: 8 bases; J trimming: 4 bases; junction bases outside the gene matches: 13. The CDR3 runs to 15 residues. Per the germline V gene, CDR1 is MNHNY and CDR2 is SVGAGI (reference sequence). This CDR3 reads CASDRSGALGETQYF. The CDR3 nucleotides are TGTGCCAGCGATCGGAGCGGGGCCCTAGGAGAGACCCAGTACTTC.

This clonotype turned up a few times. The V call is TRBV7-6, the J call TRBJ1-1; 8 bases agree with TRBD1. Germline assignment: CDR1 SGHVS and CDR2 FNYEAQ. Germline trimming cut 2 bases from V and 3 bases from J; bases unmatched to any gene: 5. The CDR3 has 15 amino acids. CDR3 sequence: CASSLLDRGDTEAFF. The CDR3 nucleotides read TGTGCCAGCAGCTTACTAGACAGGGGCGACACTGAAGCTTTCTTT.

This chain uses TRBV11-2 with TRBJ2-2; D gene ambiguous. In germline, CDR1 is SGHAT, CDR2 FQNNGV. The CDR3 is 12 amino acids. Trimming removed 3 bases from V and 9 bases from J, with 8 bases in between. CDR3 sequence: CASSFGPRELFF. DNA of the CDR3: TGTGCCAGCAGCTTTGGGCCCCGGGAGCTGTTTTTT.

J is TRBJ2-5 and V is TRBV7-9, with 13 bases identical to TRBD2. V lost 5 bases and J lost 3; bases outside the gene matches: 6. The CDR3 has 16 amino acids. Per germline, CDR1 SEHNR and CDR2 FQNEAQ (reference sequence). The CDR3 DNA sequence: TGTGCCAGCAGCCAAACTAGCGGGGGGGCCGAAGAGACCCAGTACTTC. Translation gives CASSQTSGGAEETQYF.

This clonotype appeared a single time. The rearrangement links TRBV14 to TRBJ2-7; D not resolved. CDR3 length: 12 residues. Trimming cost V 3 bases and J 3 bases, with 6 bases left between them. Germline assignment: CDR1 SGHDN and CDR2 FVKESK. The CDR3 DNA is TGTGCCAGCAGCCATGGAATCTACGAGCAGTACTTC. Its translation is CASSHGIYEQYF.

Comment on this clonotype: The CDR3 end shows no conserved phenylalanine or tryptophan, and so a read error is likely. V is TRBV6-1 and J is TRBJ1-6; TRBD1 might be the D (6 bases). The V end was cut by 2 bases, the J end by 8 bases, with 16 bases between. CDR1 MNHNS and CDR2 SASEGT come from the germline V gene. This CDR3 is built from 16 residues. The CDR3: CASSENWYREDSPLHS. Written as DNA, the CDR3 is TGTGCCAGCAGTGAAAATTGGTACAGGGAGGATTCACCCCTCCACTCG.

This clonotype was seen only a few times. The V gene is TRBV7-2, the J gene TRBJ1-2; 7 bases line up with TRBD1. The CDR3 is 15 residues long. With V trimmed by 4 bases and J by 4 bases, 9 bases remained unmatched. CDR1 is SGHTA and CDR2 is FQGNSA in the germline V gene. The CDR3 here is CASSSRGGAGYGYTF. CDR3 in DNA: TGTGCCAGCAGCTCAAGAGGGGGCGCCGGCTATGGCTACACCTTC.

The chain recombines TRBV7-2 with TRBJ2-3; 8 positions match TRBD2. The CDR3 is made up of 20 amino acids. V lost 1 base to trimming and J lost 2 bases; unmatched junction nucleotides: 17. Germline V lookup: CDR1 SGHTA, CDR2 FQGNSA. This CDR3 is CASSLVWAGGAPETTDTQYF. The CDR3, as DNA: TGTGCCAGCAGCTTAGTGTGGGCGGGGGGCGCTCCCGAGACCACAGATACGCAGTATTTT.

This clonotype was seen at least ten times. V is TRBV2 and J is TRBJ2-4, with D possibly being TRBD1 or TRBD2 (5 bases each). The length of the CDR3 is 14 residues. The ends were cut back, 7 bases at V and 4 bases at J, with 14 bases in the middle. Germline V CDR1 and CDR2: SNHLY, FYNNEI. The CDR3, as DNA: TGTGCCAGCACCGCCGACGAGGGGAAAAACATTCAGTACTTC. Its protein product is CASTADEGKNIQYF.

With regard to this clonotype: One end of the junction fails to match germline, which may point to a read error. The chain couples TRBV20-1 to TRBJ2-7; TRBD2 matches at 8 bases. The CDR3 has 18 amino acids. CDR1 is DFQATT, CDR2 SNEGSKA, per germline (reference sequence). CDR3 nucleotides: TGCAGTGCTAAGCATACGGGAGGGCCATTTTCCTACTCCTCCGAGCAGTACTTC. This gives the protein CSAKHTGGPFSYSSEQYF.

The rearrangement joins TRBV6-2 or TRBV6-3 to TRBJ1-5, with 7 bases lining up with TRBD1. CDR3 length equals 15 residues. V lost 7 bases to trimming and J lost 1 base; unmatched junction nucleotides: 7. CDR1 MNHEY and CDR2 SVGEGT come from the germline V gene. The CDR3 protein is CASTGTASSNQPQHF. CDR3 nucleotides: TGTGCCAGCACCGGGACAGCCTCGAGCAATCAGCCCCAGCATTTT.

This clonotype was seen a few times. V is TRBV28 and J is TRBJ2-7, with D possibly TRBD2 on 5 matching bases. The length of the CDR3 is 12 residues. Germline CDR1 MDHEN, CDR2 SYDVKM. The ends were cut back, 4 bases at V and 7 bases at J, with 11 bases in the middle. Here the CDR3 reads CASSSGMLEQYF. Written as DNA, the CDR3 is TGTGCCAGCAGTTCGGGAATGCTTGAGCAGTACTTC.

This clonotype was seen a handful of times. V gene TRBV6-2 or TRBV6-3 combines with J gene TRBJ2-1; perhaps TRBD2 as D (5 bases). This CDR3 spans 14 amino acids. V was shortened by 2 bases and J by 6 bases, with 11 bases between the two germline ends. Looked up from germline, CDR1 is MNHEY and CDR2 is SVGEGT. The CDR3 loop is CASSYLGGVNEQFF. In DNA form, the CDR3 reads TGTGCCAGCAGTTACCTAGGAGGAGTCAATGAGCAGTTCTTC.

Details on this clonotype: A much larger clonotype is one base distant, so this may be a read error. The chain is built from TRBV27 and TRBJ2-2; TRBD1 matches at 10 bases. V gave up 6 bases and J gave up 4 bases; unmatched junction bases: 2. The CDR3 covers 14 residues. The germline gives CDR1 MNHEY, CDR2 SMNVEV (reference sequence). CDR3 in amino acids: CASRWTGGTGELFF. In DNA form, the CDR3 reads TGTGCCAGCAGATGGACAGGGGGCACCGGGGAGCTGTTTTTT.

V gene TRBV5-1 combines with J gene TRBJ1-1, with 9 bases identical to TRBD1. J lost 7 bases, V lost 3 bases, and 7 bases had no gene match. Per germline, CDR1 SGHRS and CDR2 YFSETQ. This CDR3 has 14 amino acids. In nucleotides, the CDR3 is TGCGCCAGCAGCTCTTGGGACAGGGAGGGTGAAGCTTTCTTT. Residues: CASSSWDREGEAFF.

V gene TRBV20-1 combines with J gene TRBJ1-3; no firm D call. V gave up 4 bases and J gave up 4 bases, with 14 bases separating them. The CDR3 runs to 14 residues. Looked up from germline, CDR1 is DFQATT and CDR2 is SNEGSKA (reference sequence). The CDR3 region has the DNA TGCAGTGCTAAAGGAGGGCCGGGAGGAAACACCATATATTTT. Protein sequence: CSAKGGPGGNTIYF.

This clonotype appeared a few times. This chain joins TRBV20-1 and TRBJ2-7; maybe TRBD1 (5 bases). V was clipped by 0 bases and J by 4 bases, with 7 bases between them. Germline CDR1 DFQATT, CDR2 SNEGSKA (reference sequence). This CDR3 region has 12 residues. CDR3 loop: CSAREGLYEQYF. The CDR3 bases are TGCAGTGCTAGAGAGGGGCTATACGAGCAGTACTTC.

This chain connects TRBV7-2 to TRBJ2-7, with D possibly matching TRBD2 (6 bases). Germline V CDR1 and CDR2: SGHTA, FQGNSA. CDR3 length equals 15 residues. Between the trimmed V and J ends, which lost 5 bases and 4 bases, there was a span of 18 bases. The CDR3 loop is CASSRSGGSVYEQYF. The CDR3 region has the DNA TGTGCCAGCAGCCGTTCCGGGGGAAGCGTTTACGAGCAGTACTTC.

The chain couples TRBV20-1 to TRBJ1-1, with 7 bases that match TRBD1. V lost 1 base and J lost 2; bases outside the gene matches: 10. This CDR3 contains 16 residues. Germline-derived CDR1 and CDR2 are DFQATT and SNEGSKA (reference sequence). CDR3: CSARAYRDSTNTEAFF. CDR3 DNA sequence: TGCAGTGCTAGAGCATACCGGGACAGTACCAACACTGAAGCTTTCTTT.

The V call is TRBV6-5, the J call TRBJ2-5; D is tentatively TRBD1 or TRBD2 (5 bases each). Trimming pared 0 bases from V and 3 bases from J, leaving 8 bases between. Germline V gene sequence: CDR1 MNHEY, CDR2 SVGAGI. The CDR3 is 14 residues long. CDR3 loop: CASSYSGEKETQYF. In DNA, the CDR3 is TGTGCCAGCAGTTACTCAGGGGAGAAAGAGACCCAGTACTTC.